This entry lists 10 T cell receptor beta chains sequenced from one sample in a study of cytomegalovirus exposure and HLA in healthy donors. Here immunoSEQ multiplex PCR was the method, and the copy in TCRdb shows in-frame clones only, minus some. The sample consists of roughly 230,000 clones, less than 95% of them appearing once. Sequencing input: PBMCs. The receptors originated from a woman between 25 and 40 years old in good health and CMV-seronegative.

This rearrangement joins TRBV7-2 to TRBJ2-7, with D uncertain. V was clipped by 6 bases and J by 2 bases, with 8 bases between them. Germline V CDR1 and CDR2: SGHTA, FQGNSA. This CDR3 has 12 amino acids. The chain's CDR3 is CASRDQTYEQYF. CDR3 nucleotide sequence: TGTGCCAGCAGGGATCAAACCTACGAGCAGTACTTC.

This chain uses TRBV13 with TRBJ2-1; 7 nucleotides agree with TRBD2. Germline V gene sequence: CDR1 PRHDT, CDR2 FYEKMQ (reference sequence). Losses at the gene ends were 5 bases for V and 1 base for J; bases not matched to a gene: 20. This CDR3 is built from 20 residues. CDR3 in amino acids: CASSPELTGKAGSSYNEQFF. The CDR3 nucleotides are TGTGCCAGCAGCCCCGAGCTTACGGGGAAAGCGGGAAGTTCCTACAATGAGCAGTTCTTC.

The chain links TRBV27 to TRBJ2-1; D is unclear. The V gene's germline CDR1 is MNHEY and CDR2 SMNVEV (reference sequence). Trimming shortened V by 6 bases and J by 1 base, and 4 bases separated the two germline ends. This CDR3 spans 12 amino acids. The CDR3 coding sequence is TGTGCCAGCAGCGGATCCTACAATGAGCAGTTCTTC. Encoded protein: CASSGSYNEQFF.

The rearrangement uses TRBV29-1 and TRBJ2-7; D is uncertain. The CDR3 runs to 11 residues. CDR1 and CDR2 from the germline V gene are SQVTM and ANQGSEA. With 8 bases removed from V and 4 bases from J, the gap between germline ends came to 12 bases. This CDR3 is CSSWGNYEQYF. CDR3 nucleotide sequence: TGCAGCTCGTGGGGAAATTACGAGCAGTACTTC.

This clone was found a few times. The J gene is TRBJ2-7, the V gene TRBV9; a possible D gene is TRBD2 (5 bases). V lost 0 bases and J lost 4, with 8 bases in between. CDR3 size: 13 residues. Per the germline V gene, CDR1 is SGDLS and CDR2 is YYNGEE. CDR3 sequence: CASSVATGYEQYF. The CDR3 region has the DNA TGTGCCAGCAGCGTAGCTACGGGATACGAGCAGTACTTC.

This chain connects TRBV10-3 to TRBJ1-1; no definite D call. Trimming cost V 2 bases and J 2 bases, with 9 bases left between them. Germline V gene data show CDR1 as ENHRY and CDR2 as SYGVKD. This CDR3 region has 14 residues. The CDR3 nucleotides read TGTGCCATCAGTGAGCAGACGGGCAACACTGAAGCTTTCTTT. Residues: CAISEQTGNTEAFF.

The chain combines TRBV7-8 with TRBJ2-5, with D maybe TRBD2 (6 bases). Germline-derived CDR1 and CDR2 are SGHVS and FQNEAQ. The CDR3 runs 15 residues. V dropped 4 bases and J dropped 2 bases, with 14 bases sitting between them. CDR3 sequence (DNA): TGTGCCAGCAGCTCCGGGGGACTGCCACAAGAGACCCAGTACTTC. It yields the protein CASSSGGLPQETQYF.

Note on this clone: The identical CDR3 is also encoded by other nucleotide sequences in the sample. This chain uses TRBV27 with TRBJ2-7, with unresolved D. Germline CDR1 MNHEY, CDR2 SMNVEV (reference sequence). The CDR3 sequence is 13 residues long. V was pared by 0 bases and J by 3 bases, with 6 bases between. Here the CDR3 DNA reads TGTGCCAGCAGTTTATCTCGGGTCTACGAGCAGTACTTC. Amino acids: CASSLSRVYEQYF.

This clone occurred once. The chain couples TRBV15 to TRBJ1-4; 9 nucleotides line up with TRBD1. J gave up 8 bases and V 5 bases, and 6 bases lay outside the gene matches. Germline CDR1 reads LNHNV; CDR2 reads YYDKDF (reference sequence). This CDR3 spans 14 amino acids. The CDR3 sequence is CATSGRDRAEKLFF. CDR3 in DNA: TGTGCCACCAGCGGGAGGGACAGGGCGGAAAAACTGTTTTTT.

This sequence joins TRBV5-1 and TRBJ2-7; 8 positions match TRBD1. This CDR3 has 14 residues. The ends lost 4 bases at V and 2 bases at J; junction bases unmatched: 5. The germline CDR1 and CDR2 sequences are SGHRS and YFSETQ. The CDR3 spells CASSTTGGTYEQYF. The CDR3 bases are TGCGCCAGCAGCACAACAGGGGGAACCTACGAGCAGTACTTC.